The TCR beta chain described here comes from a study of vaccination and CD4 T cells after COVID-19. Findings of the study overall: Of the reactive clones in convalescent patients, a median about 90% showed up only post-vaccination. Median SARS-CoV-2-reactive clonotype numbers went from approximately 21 to 38; this increase was not significant.

This CDR3 region has 11 residues. V gave up 5 bases and J gave up 8 bases, with 8 bases separating them. Germline loops: CDR1 SGHTA, CDR2 FQGNSA. Once obtained from cultured CD4+ T cells, the DNA was sequenced using the Oncomine TCR Beta short-read assay. TCRdb ran MiXCR on the PCR reads and lists one entry per CDR3 protein. The top ten clones hold 15% to 17% of a sample with approximately 11,000 distinct CDR3 sequences, approximately 32% of them seen once. Treatment denoted: roughly nine-day PBMC culture with coronavirus spike peptide pools or control peptides (ViraFEST assay). ViraFEST used peptide pools to expand antigen-specific T cells before TCR sequencing. On this clonotype: Its antigen is undetermined.

The sample in question was CD4+ T cells from blood, cultured in vitro, obtained after SARS-CoV-2 vaccination. The chain couples TRBV7-2 to TRBJ2-3; D could derive from TRBD1 or TRBD2 (5 bases each). The sequence was collected from a human donor who had recovered from COVID-19. In nucleotides, the CDR3 is TGTGCCAGCAGCCTTGGGGGTACGCAGTATTTT. It translates to CASSLGGTQYF.